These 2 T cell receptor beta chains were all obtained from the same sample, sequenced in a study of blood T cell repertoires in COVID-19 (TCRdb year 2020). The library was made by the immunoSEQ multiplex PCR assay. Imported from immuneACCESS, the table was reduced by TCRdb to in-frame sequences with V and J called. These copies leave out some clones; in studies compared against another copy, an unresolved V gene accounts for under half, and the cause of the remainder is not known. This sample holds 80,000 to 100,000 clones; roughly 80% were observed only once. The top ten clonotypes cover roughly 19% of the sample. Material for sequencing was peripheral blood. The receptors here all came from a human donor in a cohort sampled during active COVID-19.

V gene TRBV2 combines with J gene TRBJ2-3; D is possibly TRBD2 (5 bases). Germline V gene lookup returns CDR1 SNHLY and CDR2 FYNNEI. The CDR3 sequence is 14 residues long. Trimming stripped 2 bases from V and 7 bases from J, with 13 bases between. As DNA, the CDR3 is TGTGCCAGCAGTGAAATGGCTAGCTTAAATACGCAGTATTTT. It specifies CASSEMASLNTQYF.

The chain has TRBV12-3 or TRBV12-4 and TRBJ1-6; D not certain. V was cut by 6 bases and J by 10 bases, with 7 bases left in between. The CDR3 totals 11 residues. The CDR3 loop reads CASSPGSPLHF. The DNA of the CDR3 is TGTGCCAGCAGCCCGGGATCACCCCTCCACTTT.